This T cell receptor (beta chain) was found in a study of control samples from healthy donors and cancer patients. This clone was detected only a few times. The CDR3 has 17 residues. Germline CDR1 is SGHVS and CDR2 is FQNEAQ. With V trimmed by 5 bases and J by 1 base, 10 bases remained unmatched. Assay: immunoSEQ multiplex PCR; the TCRdb copy retains only in-frame clones and omits some. The sample holds 95,000 to 150,000 clones, around 87% seen once. The chain employs TRBV7-8 and TRBJ1-5, with 8 bases identical to TRBD1. The sample taken for sequencing was blood. The clonotype originates from a man aged 40-49 years in good health. The CDR3 region has the DNA TGTGCCAGCAGCGGCGGGACAGGTTTTTTCAGCAATCAGCCCCAGCATTTT. It encodes CASSGGTGFFSNQPQHF.